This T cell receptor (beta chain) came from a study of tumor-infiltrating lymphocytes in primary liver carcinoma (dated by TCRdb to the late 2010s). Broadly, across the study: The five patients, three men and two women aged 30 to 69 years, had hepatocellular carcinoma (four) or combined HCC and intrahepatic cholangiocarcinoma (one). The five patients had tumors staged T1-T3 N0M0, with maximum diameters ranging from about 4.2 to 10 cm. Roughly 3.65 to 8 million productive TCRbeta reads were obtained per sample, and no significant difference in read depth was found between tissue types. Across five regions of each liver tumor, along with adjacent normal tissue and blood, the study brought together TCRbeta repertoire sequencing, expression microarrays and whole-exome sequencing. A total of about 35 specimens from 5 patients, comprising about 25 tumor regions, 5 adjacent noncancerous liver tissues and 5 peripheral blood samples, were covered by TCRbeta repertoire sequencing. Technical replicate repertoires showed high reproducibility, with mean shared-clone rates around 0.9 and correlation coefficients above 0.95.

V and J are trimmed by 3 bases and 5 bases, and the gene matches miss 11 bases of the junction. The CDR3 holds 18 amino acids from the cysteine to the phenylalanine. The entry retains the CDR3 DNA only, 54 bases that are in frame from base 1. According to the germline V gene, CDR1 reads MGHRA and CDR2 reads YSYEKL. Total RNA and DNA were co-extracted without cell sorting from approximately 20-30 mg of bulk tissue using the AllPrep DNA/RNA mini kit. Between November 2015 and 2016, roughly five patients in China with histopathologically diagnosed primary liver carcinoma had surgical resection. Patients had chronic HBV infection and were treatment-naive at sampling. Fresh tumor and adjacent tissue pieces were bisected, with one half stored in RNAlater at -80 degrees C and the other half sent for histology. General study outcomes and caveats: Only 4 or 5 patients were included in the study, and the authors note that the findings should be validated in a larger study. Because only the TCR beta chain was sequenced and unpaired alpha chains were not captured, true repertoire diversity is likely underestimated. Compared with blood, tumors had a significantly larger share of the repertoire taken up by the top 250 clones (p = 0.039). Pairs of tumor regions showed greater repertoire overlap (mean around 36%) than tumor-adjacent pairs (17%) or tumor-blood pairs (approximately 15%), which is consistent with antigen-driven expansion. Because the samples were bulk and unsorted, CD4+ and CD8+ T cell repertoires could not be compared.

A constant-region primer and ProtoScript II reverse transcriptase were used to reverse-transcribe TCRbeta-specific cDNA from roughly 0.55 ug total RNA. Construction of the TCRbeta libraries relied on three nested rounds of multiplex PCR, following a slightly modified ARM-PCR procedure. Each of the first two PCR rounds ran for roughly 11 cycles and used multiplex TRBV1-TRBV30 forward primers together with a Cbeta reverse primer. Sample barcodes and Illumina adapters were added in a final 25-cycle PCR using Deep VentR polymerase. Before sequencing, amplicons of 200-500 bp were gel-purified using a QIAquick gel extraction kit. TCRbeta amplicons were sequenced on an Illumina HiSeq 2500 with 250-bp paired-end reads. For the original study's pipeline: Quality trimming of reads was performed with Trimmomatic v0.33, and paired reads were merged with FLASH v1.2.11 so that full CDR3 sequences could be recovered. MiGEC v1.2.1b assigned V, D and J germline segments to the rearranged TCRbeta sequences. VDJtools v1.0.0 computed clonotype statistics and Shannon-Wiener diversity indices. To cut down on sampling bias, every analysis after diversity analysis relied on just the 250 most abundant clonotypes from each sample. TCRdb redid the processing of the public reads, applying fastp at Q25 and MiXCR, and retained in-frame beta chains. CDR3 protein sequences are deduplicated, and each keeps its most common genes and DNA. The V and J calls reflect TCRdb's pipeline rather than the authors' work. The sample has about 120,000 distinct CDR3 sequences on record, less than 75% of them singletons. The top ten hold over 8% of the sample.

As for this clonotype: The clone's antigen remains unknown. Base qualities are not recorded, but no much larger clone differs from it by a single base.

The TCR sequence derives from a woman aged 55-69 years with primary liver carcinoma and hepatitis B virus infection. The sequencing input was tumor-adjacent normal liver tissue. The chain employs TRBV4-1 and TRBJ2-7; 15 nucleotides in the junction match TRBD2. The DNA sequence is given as TGCGCCAGCAGCCATTATGGGACTAGCGGGAGGACCGTCCACGAGCAGTACTTC. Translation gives CASSHYGTSGRTVHEQYF.